The subject of this entry is one T cell receptor beta chain. This clonotype was recorded many times. Its specific antigen is unknown. Per-nucleotide qualities are absent, and no much larger clonotype sits a single base away. Unsorted PBMC libraries were generated from 2 million PBMCs stored in RNAlater at -80 °C until RNA extraction. Multiple sclerosis patients were enrolled in a US clinical protocol evaluating disease progression by magnetic resonance imaging. Peripheral blood underwent Ficoll-Hypaque density gradient centrifugation to isolate PBMCs, which were then cryopreserved in liquid nitrogen. V lost 4 bases and J lost 5 bases; the stretch between them is 10 bases long. The CDR3, cysteine through phenylalanine, is 13 amino acids long. Only the CDR3 portion is preserved as DNA: 39 bases, with reading frame beginning at the first base. CDR1 SGHKS and CDR2 YYEKEE were looked up in the germline V gene (reference sequence).

cDNA was synthesized by template-switch 5'RACE using a primer with a 10-nucleotide random unique molecular identifier that tagged each TCR transcript. Every sequencing run covered 15-18 subjects and yielded more than 170 million TCR-beta sequences. Total RNA was extracted with the RNeasy kit. The KAPA Real-time Library Amplification kit was used to amplify TCR-beta VDJ regions with primers targeting the TCR constant region and the 5'RACE anchor. Sample indexes and Illumina adaptors were added in a first PCR, after which library yield was increased in a second PCR. After purification with Ampure beads, the TCR product of roughly 650 bp was size-selected on a 2% E-gel SizeSelection system. Before pooling, libraries had their quality checked on a Bioanalyzer, their concentration measured with Qubit, and their quantity determined with the Kapa Library Quantification kit. An Illumina HiSeq 2500 was used to sequence the libraries paired-end at 2 x 150 bp. To increase sequence diversity, roughly 24-31% phiX was spiked into each library pool. Turning to the authors' computational methods: The UMI-based MiGEC pipeline processed quality-filtered reads and removed over 80% of raw TCR sequences during error correction. IMGT germline references were used for aligning VDJ genes, and each clonotype was defined as a unique CDR3 amino acid sequence together with its V-J genes. Clonal expansion, Shannon diversity and CDR3 relatedness (CalcPairwiseDistances, ClusterSamples) were evaluated with VDJtools, and phylogenetic trees were built with CLCbio workbench. Clones with at least 8 unique UMIs were defined as expanded, with this threshold being based on coefficient-of-variation modelling across technical triplicates. TCRdb reprocessing: public reads trimmed at Q25 with fastp, clones called with MiXCR, in-frame beta chains kept. Each record represents a unique CDR3 protein, reported with the most common genes and DNA among its rows. The V and J calls, along with clone size, are taken from TCRdb and not from the paper's own processing. The sample table holds more than 50,000 distinct CDR3 sequences, of which 3% to 5% were seen once. The top ten clonotypes cover 1.3% of the sample.

These data belong to a study of neurological immune-mediated disorders (dated by TCRdb to the late 2010s). For the wider study: Among the approximately 34 multiple sclerosis patients, relapsing-remitting MS was present in approximately 31 and secondary progressive MS was present in 3. Peripheral blood TCR-beta repertoires from HTLV-I-associated myelopathy (HAM/TSP) patients, multiple sclerosis patients and healthy controls were compared by UMI-based sequencing. Alongside PBMC samples, the set of approximately 100 TCR-beta libraries contained longitudinal samples, technical triplicates, and paired CD4+ and CD8+ T-cell subsets that had been sorted. The cohort comprised 68 subjects: roughly 15 HAM/TSP patients, roughly 34 multiple sclerosis patients and 20 healthy controls. General study outcomes and caveats: The MS cluster was not associated with any clinical or MRI features, and the authors stated that larger cohorts are needed. Expanded clones from different subjects shared no identical CDR3 amino acid sequences, which suggests that TCR-beta repertoires were private in all groups. The highest TCR clonal expansion was observed in HAM/TSP patients, whereas the lowest was observed in MS patients, even when compared with healthy controls. Repertoires from 18 of 34 MS patients were grouped by phylogenetic analysis into a cluster of related CDR3 sequences, suggesting a possible repertoire-level signature.

The sequence was obtained from a man aged 25-45 years with multiple sclerosis. What was sequenced was PBMCs. The rearranged segments are TRBV5-5 and TRBJ1-5, with no confidently assigned D gene. CDR3 reads: CASSADTYQPQHF. The nucleotide sequence reads as follows: TGTGCCAGCAGCGCCGATACCTATCAGCCCCAGCATTTT.